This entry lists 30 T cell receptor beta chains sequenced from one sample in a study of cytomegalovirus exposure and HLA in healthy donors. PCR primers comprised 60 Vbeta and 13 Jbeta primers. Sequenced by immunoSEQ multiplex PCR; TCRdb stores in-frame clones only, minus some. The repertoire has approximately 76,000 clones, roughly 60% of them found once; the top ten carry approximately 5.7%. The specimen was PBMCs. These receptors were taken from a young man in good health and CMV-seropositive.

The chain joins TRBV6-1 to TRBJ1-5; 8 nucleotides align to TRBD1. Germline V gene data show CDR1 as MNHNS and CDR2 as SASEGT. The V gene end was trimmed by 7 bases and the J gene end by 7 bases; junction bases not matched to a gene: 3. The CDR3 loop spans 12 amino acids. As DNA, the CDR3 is TGTGCCAGCATGACAGGGGAACAGCCCCAGCATTTT. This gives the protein CASMTGEQPQHF.

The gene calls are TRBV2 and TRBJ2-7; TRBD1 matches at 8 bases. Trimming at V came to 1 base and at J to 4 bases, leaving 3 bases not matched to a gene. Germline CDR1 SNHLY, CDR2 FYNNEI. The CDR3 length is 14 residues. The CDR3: CASSEDRGRYEQYF. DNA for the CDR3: TGTGCCAGCAGTGAAGACAGGGGGAGGTACGAGCAGTACTTC. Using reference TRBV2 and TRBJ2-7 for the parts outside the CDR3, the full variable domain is EPEVTQTPSHQVTQMGQEVILRCVPISNHLYFYWYRQILGQKVEFLVSFYNNEISEKSEIFDDQFSVERPDGSNFTLKIRSTKLEDSAMYFCASSEDRGRYEQYFGPGTRLTVT.

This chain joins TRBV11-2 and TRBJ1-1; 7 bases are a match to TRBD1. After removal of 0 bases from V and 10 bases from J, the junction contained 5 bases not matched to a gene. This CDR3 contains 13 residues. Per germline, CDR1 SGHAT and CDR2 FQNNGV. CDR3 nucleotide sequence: TGTGCCAGCAGCTTAGATCGGGCAGGGGGAGCTTTCTTT. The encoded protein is CASSLDRAGGAFF.

The CDR3 region has the DNA TGTGCCAGCAGGTACCCGGGGATGAACACTGAAGCTTTCTTT. Amino acid sequence: CASRYPGMNTEAFF. The V call is TRBV2, the J call TRBJ1-1; D ambiguous. Trimming cost V 6 bases and J 0 bases, with 11 bases left between them. This CDR3 region has 14 residues. The germline V gene encodes CDR1 SNHLY and CDR2 FYNNEI.

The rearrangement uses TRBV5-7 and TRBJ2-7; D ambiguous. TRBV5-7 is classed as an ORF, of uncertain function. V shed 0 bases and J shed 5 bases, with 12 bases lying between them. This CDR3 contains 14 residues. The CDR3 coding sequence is TGTGCCAGCAGCTTGGAACACTGCGGCGACGAGCAGTACTTC. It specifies CASSLEHCGDEQYF.

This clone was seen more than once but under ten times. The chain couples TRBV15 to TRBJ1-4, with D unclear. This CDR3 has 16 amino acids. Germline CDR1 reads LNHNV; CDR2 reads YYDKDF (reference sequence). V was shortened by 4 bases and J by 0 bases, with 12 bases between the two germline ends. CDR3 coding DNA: TGTGCCACCAGCATGGGAGGGTTCTCAACTAATGAAAAACTGTTTTTT. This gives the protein CATSMGGFSTNEKLFF.

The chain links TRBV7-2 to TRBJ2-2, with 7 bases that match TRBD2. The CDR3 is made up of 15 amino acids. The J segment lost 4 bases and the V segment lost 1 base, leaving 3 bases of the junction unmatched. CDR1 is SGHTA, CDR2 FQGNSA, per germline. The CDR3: CASSLGLAVTGELFF. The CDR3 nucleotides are TGTGCCAGCAGCTTAGGGCTAGCGGTCACCGGGGAGCTGTTTTTT. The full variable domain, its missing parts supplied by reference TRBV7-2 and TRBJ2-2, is GAGVSQSPSNKVTEKGKDVELRCDPISGHTALYWYRQSLGQGLEFLIYFQGNSAPDKSGLPSDRFSAERTGGSVSTLTIQRTQQEDSAVYLCASSLGLAVTGELFFGEGSRLTVL.

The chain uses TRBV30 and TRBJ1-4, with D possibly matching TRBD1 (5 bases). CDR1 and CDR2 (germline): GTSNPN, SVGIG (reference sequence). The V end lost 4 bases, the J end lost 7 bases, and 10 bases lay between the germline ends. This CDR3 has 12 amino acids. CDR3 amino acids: CAWKGLGEKLFF. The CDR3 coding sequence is TGTGCCTGGAAGGGGTTAGGTGAAAAACTGTTTTTT.

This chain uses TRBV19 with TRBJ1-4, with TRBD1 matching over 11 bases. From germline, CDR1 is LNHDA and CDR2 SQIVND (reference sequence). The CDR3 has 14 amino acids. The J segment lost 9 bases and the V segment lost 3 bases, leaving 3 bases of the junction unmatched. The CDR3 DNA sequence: TGTGCCAGTAGTATGGACAGGGGGCTCCAAAAACTGTTTTTT. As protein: CASSMDRGLQKLFF.

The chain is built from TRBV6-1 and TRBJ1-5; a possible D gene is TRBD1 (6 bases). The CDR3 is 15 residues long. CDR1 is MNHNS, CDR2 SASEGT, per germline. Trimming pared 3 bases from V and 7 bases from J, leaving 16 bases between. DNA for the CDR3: TGTGCCAGCAGTGATGGCAGGGGTGGGGTCCAGCCCCAGCATTTT. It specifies CASSDGRGGVQPQHF.

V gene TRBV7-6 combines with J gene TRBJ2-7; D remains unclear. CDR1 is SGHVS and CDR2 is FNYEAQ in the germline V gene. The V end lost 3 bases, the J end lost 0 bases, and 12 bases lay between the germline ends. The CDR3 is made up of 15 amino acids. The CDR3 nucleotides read TGTGCCAGCAGCTTCGAGGCGGCAAGCTCCTACGAGCAGTACTTC. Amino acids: CASSFEAASSYEQYF. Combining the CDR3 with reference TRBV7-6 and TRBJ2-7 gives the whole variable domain GAGVSQSPRYKVTKRGQDVALRCDPISGHVSLYWYRQALGQGPEFLTYFNYEAQQDKSGLPNDRFSAERPEGSISTLTIQRTEQRDSAMYRCASSFEAASSYEQYFGPGTRLTVT.

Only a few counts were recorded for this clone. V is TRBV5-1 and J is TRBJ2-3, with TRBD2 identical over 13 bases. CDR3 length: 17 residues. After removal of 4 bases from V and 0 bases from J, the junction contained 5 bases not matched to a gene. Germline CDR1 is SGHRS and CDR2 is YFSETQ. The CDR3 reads CASSQTSGGASTDTQYF. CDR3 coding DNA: TGCGCCAGCAGCCAAACTAGCGGGGGGGCCAGCACAGATACGCAGTATTTT. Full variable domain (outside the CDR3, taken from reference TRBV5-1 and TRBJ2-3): KAGVTQTPRYLIKTRGQQVTLSCSPISGHRSVSWYQQTPGQGLQFLFEYFSETQRNKGNFPGRFSGRQFSNSRSEMNVSTLELGDSALYLCASSQTSGGASTDTQYFGPGTRLTVL.

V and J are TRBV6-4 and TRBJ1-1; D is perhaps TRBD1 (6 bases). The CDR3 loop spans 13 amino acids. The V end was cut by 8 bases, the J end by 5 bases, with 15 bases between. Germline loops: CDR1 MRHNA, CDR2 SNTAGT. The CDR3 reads CASLPGVKTEAFF. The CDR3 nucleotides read TGTGCCAGCCTCCCAGGGGTCAAGACTGAAGCTTTCTTT.

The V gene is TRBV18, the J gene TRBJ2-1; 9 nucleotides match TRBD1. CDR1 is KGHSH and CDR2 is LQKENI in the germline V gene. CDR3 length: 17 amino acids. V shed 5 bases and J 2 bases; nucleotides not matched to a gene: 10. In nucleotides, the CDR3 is TGTGCCAGCTCAGAGGGTGCCACAGGGGGCGCCTACAATGAGCAGTTCTTC. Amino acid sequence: CASSEGATGGAYNEQFF.

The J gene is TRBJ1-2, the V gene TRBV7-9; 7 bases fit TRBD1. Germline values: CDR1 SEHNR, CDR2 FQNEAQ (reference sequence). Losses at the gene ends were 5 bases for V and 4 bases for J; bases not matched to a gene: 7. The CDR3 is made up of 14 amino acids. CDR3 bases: TGTGCCAGCAGCCCGGGACAGCCTATCTATGGCTACACCTTC. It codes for CASSPGQPIYGYTF.

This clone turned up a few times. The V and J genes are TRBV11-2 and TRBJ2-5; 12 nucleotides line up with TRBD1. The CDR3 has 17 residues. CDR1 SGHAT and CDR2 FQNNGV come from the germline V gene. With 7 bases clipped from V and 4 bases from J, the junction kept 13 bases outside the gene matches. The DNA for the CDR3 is TGTGCCAGCACCGAACTTACCGGGACAGGGGGCCGAGAGACCCAGTACTTC. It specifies CASTELTGTGGRETQYF.

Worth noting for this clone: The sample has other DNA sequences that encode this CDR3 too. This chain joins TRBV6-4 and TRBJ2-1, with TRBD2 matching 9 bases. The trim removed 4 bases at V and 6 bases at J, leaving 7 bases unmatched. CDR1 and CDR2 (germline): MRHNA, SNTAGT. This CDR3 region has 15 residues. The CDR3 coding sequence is TGTGCCAGCAGTGTTGCGGGGGGGCCAGCCAATGAGCAGTTCTTC. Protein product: CASSVAGGPANEQFF.

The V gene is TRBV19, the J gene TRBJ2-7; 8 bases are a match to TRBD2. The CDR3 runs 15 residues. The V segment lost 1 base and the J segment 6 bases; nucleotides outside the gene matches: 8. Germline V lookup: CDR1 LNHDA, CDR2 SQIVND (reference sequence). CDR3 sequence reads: CASSIGGREGLEQYF. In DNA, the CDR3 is TGTGCCAGTAGTATAGGGGGTCGGGAGGGACTCGAGCAGTACTTC.

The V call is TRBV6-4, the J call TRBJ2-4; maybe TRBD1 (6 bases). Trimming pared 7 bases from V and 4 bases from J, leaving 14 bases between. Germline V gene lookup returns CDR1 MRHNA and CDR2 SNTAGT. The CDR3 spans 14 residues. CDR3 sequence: CASTARQVKNIQYF. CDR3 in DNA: TGTGCCAGCACCGCGAGACAGGTGAAAAACATTCAGTACTTC.

CDR3 residues: CSASSAGELFF. The CDR3, as DNA: TGCAGTGCTAGCTCTGCCGGGGAGCTGTTTTTT. The genes are TRBV20-1 and TRBJ2-2, with no clear D. The V gene lost 3 bases and the J gene lost 6 bases, with 5 bases spanning the gap. The CDR3 length is 11 residues. Germline values: CDR1 DFQATT, CDR2 SNEGSKA (reference sequence).

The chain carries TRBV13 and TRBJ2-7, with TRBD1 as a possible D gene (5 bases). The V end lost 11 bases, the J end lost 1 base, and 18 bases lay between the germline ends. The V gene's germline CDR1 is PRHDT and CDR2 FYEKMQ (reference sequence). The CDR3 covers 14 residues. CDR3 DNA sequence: TGTGCCCGACCCGGCAGGGAAATATCCTACGAGCAGTACTTC. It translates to CARPGREISYEQYF.

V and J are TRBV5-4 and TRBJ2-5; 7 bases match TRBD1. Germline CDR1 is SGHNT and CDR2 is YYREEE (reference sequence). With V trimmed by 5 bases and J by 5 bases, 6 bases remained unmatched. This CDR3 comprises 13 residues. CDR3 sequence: CASREQGYETQYF. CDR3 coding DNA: TGTGCCAGCAGGGAACAGGGGTACGAGACCCAGTACTTC.

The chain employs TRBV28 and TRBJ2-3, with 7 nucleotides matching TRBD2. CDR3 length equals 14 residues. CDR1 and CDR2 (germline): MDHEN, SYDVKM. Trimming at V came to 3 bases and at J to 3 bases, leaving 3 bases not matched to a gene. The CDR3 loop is CASSLGGGTDTQYF. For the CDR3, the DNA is TGTGCCAGCAGTTTGGGGGGGGGAACAGATACGCAGTATTTT.

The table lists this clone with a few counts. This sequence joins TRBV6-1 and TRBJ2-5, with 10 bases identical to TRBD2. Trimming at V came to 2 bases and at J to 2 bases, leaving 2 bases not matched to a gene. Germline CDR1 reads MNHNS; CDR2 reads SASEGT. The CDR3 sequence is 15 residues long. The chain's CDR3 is CASSESSGSQETQYF. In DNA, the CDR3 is TGTGCCAGCAGTGAATCTAGCGGGAGTCAAGAGACCCAGTACTTC.

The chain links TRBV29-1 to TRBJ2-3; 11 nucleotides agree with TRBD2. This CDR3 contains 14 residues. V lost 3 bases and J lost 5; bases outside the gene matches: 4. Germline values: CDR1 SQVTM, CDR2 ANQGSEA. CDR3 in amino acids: CSVDLAGGVDTQYF. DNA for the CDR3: TGCAGCGTTGATCTAGCGGGGGGAGTAGATACGCAGTATTTT.

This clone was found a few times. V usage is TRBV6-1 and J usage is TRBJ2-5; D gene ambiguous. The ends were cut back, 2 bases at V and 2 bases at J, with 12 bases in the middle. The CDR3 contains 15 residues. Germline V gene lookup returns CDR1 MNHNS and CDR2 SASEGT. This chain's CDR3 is CASSEIAATQETQYF. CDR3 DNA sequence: TGTGCCAGCAGTGAAATAGCAGCCACACAAGAGACCCAGTACTTC.

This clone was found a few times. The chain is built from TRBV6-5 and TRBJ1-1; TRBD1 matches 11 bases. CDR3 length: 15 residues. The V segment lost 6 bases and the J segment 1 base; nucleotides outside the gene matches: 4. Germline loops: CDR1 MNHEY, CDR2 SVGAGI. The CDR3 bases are TGTGCCAGCAGGTGGACAGGGGGCTCGAACACTGAAGCTTTCTTT. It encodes CASRWTGGSNTEAFF.

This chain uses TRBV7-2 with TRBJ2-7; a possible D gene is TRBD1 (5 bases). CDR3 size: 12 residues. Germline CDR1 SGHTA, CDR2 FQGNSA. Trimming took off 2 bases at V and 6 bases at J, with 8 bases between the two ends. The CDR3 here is CASSLSRGEQYF. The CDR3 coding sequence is TGTGCCAGCAGCTTAAGTAGGGGCGAGCAGTACTTC.

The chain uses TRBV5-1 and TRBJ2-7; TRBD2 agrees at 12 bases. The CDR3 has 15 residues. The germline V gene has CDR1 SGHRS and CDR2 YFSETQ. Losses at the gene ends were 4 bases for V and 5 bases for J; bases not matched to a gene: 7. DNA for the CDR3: TGCGCCAGCAGCCCTAAGACTAGCGGGAGCCACGAGCAGTACTTC. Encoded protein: CASSPKTSGSHEQYF.

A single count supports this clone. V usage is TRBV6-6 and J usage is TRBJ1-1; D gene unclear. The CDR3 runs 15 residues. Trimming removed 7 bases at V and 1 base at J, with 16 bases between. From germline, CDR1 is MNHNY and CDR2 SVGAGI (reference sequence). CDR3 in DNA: TGTGCCAGCACCCCCCCCGTAGCCGGGAACACTGAAGCTTTCTTT. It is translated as CASTPPVAGNTEAFF.